The 10 T cell receptor beta chains given below trace back to one sample, sequenced in a study of cytomegalovirus exposure and HLA in healthy donors. Sequencing used immunoSEQ multiplex PCR; TCRdb keeps in-frame clones, though not all of them. Here the sample spans 71,000 or so clones, over 85% being singletons. Sample: PBMCs. These receptors were taken from a man aged 18-30 years in good health and CMV-seropositive.

This chain joins TRBV27 and TRBJ2-5; TRBD1 agrees at 7 bases. Germline values: CDR1 MNHEY, CDR2 SMNVEV (reference sequence). V gave up 6 bases and J gave up 2 bases; unmatched junction bases: 9. The CDR3 sequence is 15 residues long. The CDR3 protein is CASSPTGTVQETQYF. In nucleotides, the CDR3 is TGTGCCAGCAGCCCGACCGGGACAGTTCAAGAGACCCAGTACTTC.

This clone was recorded once. The rearrangement uses TRBV6-5 and TRBJ2-4, with 11 bases matching TRBD2. V dropped 4 bases and J dropped 3; count of bases not matched to a gene: 2. The germline V gene encodes CDR1 MNHEY and CDR2 SVGAGI. The CDR3 loop spans 15 amino acids. DNA for the CDR3: TGTGCCAGCAGTTCACTAGCGGGAGACAAAAACATTCAGTACTTC. This gives the protein CASSSLAGDKNIQYF.

The V gene is TRBV19, the J gene TRBJ2-3, with D possibly matching TRBD2 (5 bases). Germline CDR1 reads LNHDA; CDR2 reads SQIVND (reference sequence). The CDR3 consists of 14 residues. V was pared by 1 base and J by 5 bases, with 10 bases between. As DNA, the CDR3 is TGTGCCAGTAGTATAGGGCTAGCCGAAGATACGCAGTATTTT. This sequence encodes CASSIGLAEDTQYF.

The genes are TRBV5-1 and TRBJ2-5; TRBD1 agrees at 8 bases. The CDR3 runs to 16 residues. Germline values: CDR1 SGHRS, CDR2 YFSETQ. J was trimmed by 3 bases and V by 3 bases; bases with no gene match: 10. CDR3 coding DNA: TGCGCCAGCAGCTCCGGGACAGGAAGGGCCAAAGAGACCCAGTACTTC. This sequence encodes CASSSGTGRAKETQYF.

The chain uses TRBV18 and TRBJ1-4, with 9 bases identical to TRBD1. Germline V gives CDR1 KGHSH, CDR2 LQKENI. V was clipped by 6 bases and J by 7 bases; unmatched bases: 0. The CDR3 loop spans 12 amino acids. The CDR3 is CASSDRGEKLFF. The CDR3 DNA reads as TGTGCCAGCTCGGACAGGGGTGAAAAACTGTTTTTT.

The chain links TRBV9 to TRBJ2-5, with 7 bases identical to TRBD2. Trimming at V came to 2 bases and at J to 4 bases, leaving 5 bases not matched to a gene. CDR3 length: 14 residues. Per germline, CDR1 SGDLS and CDR2 YYNGEE. The CDR3 coding sequence is TGTGCCAGCAGCGTCACGGGGGGTGGAGAGACCCAGTACTTC. Translated, it gives CASSVTGGGETQYF.

The V gene is TRBV6-6, the J gene TRBJ2-2; D is ambiguous. Trimming cost V 6 bases and J 0 bases, with 14 bases left between them. The CDR3 loop spans 16 amino acids. Per germline, CDR1 MNHNY and CDR2 SVGAGI (reference sequence). The CDR3 DNA sequence: TGTGCCAGCAGGGGCAGGATAGACGCGAACACCGGGGAGCTGTTTTTT. Its protein is CASRGRIDANTGELFF.

This sequence joins TRBV15 and TRBJ1-3; D perhaps matches TRBD1 (5 bases). The length of the CDR3 is 15 residues. Per germline, CDR1 LNHNV and CDR2 YYDKDF (reference sequence). V was pared by 5 bases and J by 2 bases, with 13 bases between. CDR3 in amino acids: CATSLSGGAGNTIYF. As DNA, the CDR3 is TGTGCCACCAGCCTATCGGGGGGGGCTGGAAACACCATATATTTT. The entire variable domain, with the rest obtained from reference TRBV15 and TRBJ1-3, is as follows: DAMVIQNPRYQVTQFGKPVTLSCSQTLNHNVMYWYQQKSSQAPKLLFHYYDKDFNNEADTPDNFQSRRPNTSFCFLDIRSPGLGDTAMYLCATSLSGGAGNTIYFGEGSWLTVV.

The CDR3 nucleotides are TGTGCCAGCAGCCGACAGGGTAACTCTGGAAACACCATATATTTT. Translation gives CASSRQGNSGNTIYF. This chain connects TRBV9 to TRBJ1-3, with 7 bases identical to TRBD1. V shed 4 bases and J 0 bases; nucleotides not matched to a gene: 4. This CDR3 contains 15 residues. Germline V lookup: CDR1 SGDLS, CDR2 YYNGEE.

The rearrangement links TRBV4-1 to TRBJ1-6; 8 bases align to TRBD1. Per the germline V gene, CDR1 is MGHRA and CDR2 is YSYEKL. The V segment lost 3 bases and the J segment 6 bases; nucleotides outside the gene matches: 7. The CDR3 has 16 residues. CDR3 sequence: CASSQNPTGVNSPLHF. The CDR3 region has the DNA TGCGCCAGCAGCCAGAACCCGACAGGGGTTAATTCACCCCTCCACTTT.